Listed here are 27 T cell receptor beta chains from one sample, sequenced in a study of beta chain features in type 1 diabetes. Reverse transcription of all isolated RNA meant that expressed TCRB transcripts were sequenced. Libraries were prepared by immunoSEQ multiplex PCR; TCRdb keeps only in-frame clonotypes and omits some of them. The sample records about half a million clones, 30% being singletons. The sample consisted of naive CD4+ T cells from blood. The receptor set was obtained from a man younger than 35 in good health.

The chain uses TRBV7-3 and TRBJ2-5; TRBD1 is a possible D gene (6 bases). Germline CDR1 reads SGHTA; CDR2 reads FQGTGA. V dropped 4 bases and J dropped 4 bases, with 13 bases sitting between them. The CDR3 totals 14 residues. The CDR3 loop reads CASSSTGRRETQYF. The CDR3 coding sequence is TGTGCCAGCAGCTCCACAGGGCGGCGAGAGACCCAGTACTTC.

This chain uses TRBV28 with TRBJ2-1; 9 bases are shared with TRBD2. The CDR3 spans 17 residues. Germline V gene sequence: CDR1 MDHEN, CDR2 SYDVKM. Unmatched junction bases numbered 12, after V lost 5 bases and J lost 4 bases. CDR3 protein: CASSQVTGLALYNEQFF. Here the CDR3 DNA reads TGTGCCAGCAGTCAAGTCACGGGACTAGCTCTATACAATGAGCAGTTCTTC.

CDR3 loop: CSVVRDGKETQYF. In nucleotides, the CDR3 is TGCAGCGTCGTCCGGGACGGTAAAGAGACCCAGTACTTC. The chain links TRBV29-1 to TRBJ2-5; D may be TRBD1 or TRBD2 (5 bases each). The CDR3 loop spans 13 amino acids. Germline V lookup: CDR1 SQVTM, CDR2 ANQGSEA. Trimming left V 6 bases short and J 3 bases short, with 14 bases between.

This clone was recorded a few times. The V and J genes are TRBV10-3 and TRBJ2-1, with TRBD2 matching 11 bases. The CDR3 runs to 16 residues. Germline-derived CDR1 and CDR2 are ENHRY and SYGVKD. The junction had 6 bases not matched to a gene; V was cut back by 6 bases and J by 2 bases. CDR3 nucleotides: TGTGCCATCAGGGCCCGGACTAGCGGGCCCTACAATGAGCAGTTCTTC. This encodes CAIRARTSGPYNEQFF.

In its sample, this clone was seen a few times. The V gene is TRBV11-2, the J gene TRBJ2-5; D call uncertain. The CDR3 totals 12 residues. CDR1 SGHAT and CDR2 FQNNGV come from the germline V gene. Between the trimmed V and J ends, which lost 5 bases and 1 base, there was a span of 5 bases. The CDR3 sequence is CASSPGQETQYF. The DNA for the CDR3 is TGTGCCAGCAGCCCCGGCCAAGAGACCCAGTACTTC. Combining the CDR3 with reference TRBV11-2 and TRBJ2-5 gives the whole variable domain EAGVAQSPRYKIIEKRQSVAFWCNPISGHATLYWYQQILGQGPKLLIQFQNNGVVDDSQLPKDRFSAERLKGVDSTLKIQPAKLEDSAVYLCASSPGQETQYFGPGTRLLVL.

This clone was seen only a few times. Other DNA sequences in the sample encode the same CDR3. The CDR3 sequence is CASSVSDQETQYF. CDR3 nucleotide sequence: TGTGCCAGCAGCGTATCGGATCAAGAGACCCAGTACTTC. V gene TRBV9 combines with J gene TRBJ2-5, with D hard to call. Trimming shortened V by 1 base and J by 2 bases, and 6 bases separated the two germline ends. Germline V gives CDR1 SGDLS, CDR2 YYNGEE. This CDR3 contains 13 residues.

There are a few counts of this clone. The chain carries TRBV6-6 and TRBJ2-5; D is perhaps TRBD2 (6 bases). The CDR3 has 14 amino acids. Germline V gene data show CDR1 as MNHNY and CDR2 as SVGAGI (reference sequence). Between the trimmed V and J ends, which lost 2 bases and 2 bases, there was a span of 9 bases. Here the CDR3 DNA reads TGTGCCAGCAGTTACGCAGGGAGGCAAGAGACCCAGTACTTC. As protein: CASSYAGRQETQYF.

The chain couples TRBV7-2 to TRBJ2-7; D perhaps matches TRBD2 (6 bases). This CDR3 spans 13 amino acids. Germline CDR1 reads SGHTA; CDR2 reads FQGNSA. Trimming left V 3 bases short and J 9 bases short, with 15 bases between. In nucleotides, the CDR3 is TGTGCCAGCAGCTTCGCGGGGAGGACTGGGCAGTACTTC. Protein product: CASSFAGRTGQYF.

The chain combines TRBV2 with TRBJ2-5, with D uncertain. The CDR3 spans 12 residues. The ends were cut back, 6 bases at V and 1 base at J, with 6 bases in the middle. In germline, CDR1 is SNHLY, CDR2 FYNNEI. The chain's CDR3 is CASSWGQETQYF. The DNA of the CDR3 is TGTGCCAGCAGCTGGGGCCAAGAGACCCAGTACTTC. The full variable domain, in which reference TRBV2 and TRBJ2-5 provide the parts outside the CDR3, is EPEVTQTPSHQVTQMGQEVILRCVPISNHLYFYWYRQILGQKVEFLVSFYNNEISEKSEIFDDQFSVERPDGSNFTLKIRSTKLEDSAMYFCASSWGQETQYFGPGTRLLVL.

This chain joins TRBV30 and TRBJ2-3, with TRBD2 matching 13 bases. The CDR3 has 16 residues. Per the germline V gene, CDR1 is GTSNPN and CDR2 is SVGIG (reference sequence). With V trimmed by 3 bases and J by 1 base, 4 bases remained unmatched. The CDR3 nucleotides are TGTGCCTGGAGAAACGGACTAGCGGGGGGCACAGATACGCAGTATTTT. It specifies CAWRNGLAGGTDTQYF.

This clone has a handful of counts. The genes are TRBV14 and TRBJ2-3; TRBD2 might be the D (5 bases). With 4 bases removed from V and 0 bases from J, the gap between germline ends came to 17 bases. Germline lookup yields CDR1 SGHDN and CDR2 FVKESK. This CDR3 contains 17 residues. In nucleotides, the CDR3 is TGTGCCAGCAGCCCGTATGTCCGGACTTTCAGCACAGATACGCAGTATTTT. It codes for CASSPYVRTFSTDTQYF.

This clone was seen only a few times. In nucleotides, the CDR3 is TGTGCCTGGAGTATTAGTGGGACTCTTTCCTACGAGCAGTACTTC. Translated, it gives CAWSISGTLSYEQYF. The chain employs TRBV30 and TRBJ2-7; D may be TRBD2 (6 bases). Deletions cut 2 bases from V and 1 base from J, with 15 bases between. Looked up from germline, CDR1 is GTSNPN and CDR2 is SVGIG (reference sequence). This CDR3 contains 15 residues.

V gene TRBV5-4 combines with J gene TRBJ2-3; 9 positions match TRBD2. Germline assignment: CDR1 SGHNT and CDR2 YYREEE (reference sequence). J was trimmed by 4 bases and V by 4 bases; bases with no gene match: 4. The CDR3 totals 14 residues. CDR3 bases: TGTGCCAGCAGCGACAAGCGGGAGGCAGATACGCAGTATTTT. It yields the protein CASSDKREADTQYF.

The rearrangement links TRBV7-3 to TRBJ2-6, with D unresolved. Trimming pared 1 base from V and 0 bases from J, leaving 16 bases between. From germline, CDR1 is SGHTA and CDR2 FQGTGA. CDR3 length equals 19 residues. CDR3 coding DNA: TGTGCCAGCAGCTTAAGGGTCTCACAAATCTCCTCTGGGGCCAACGTCCTGACTTTC. It yields the protein CASSLRVSQISSGANVLTF.

In this sample, this clone turned up a few times. This sequence joins TRBV4-2 and TRBJ1-5; 7 positions match TRBD1. The CDR3 has 15 amino acids. Germline CDR1 is LGHNA and CDR2 is YNFKEQ. Germline trimming cut 4 bases from V and 0 bases from J; bases unmatched to any gene: 3. The DNA for the CDR3 is TGTGCCAGCAGCCTGACAGGGTCTAGCAATCAGCCCCAGCATTTT. This gives the protein CASSLTGSSNQPQHF.

The J gene is TRBJ1-1, the V gene TRBV28; 7 nucleotides agree with TRBD1. CDR3 length equals 15 residues. V was clipped by 2 bases and J by 0 bases; unmatched bases: 3. The germline CDR1 and CDR2 sequences are MDHEN and SYDVKM. CDR3 sequence (DNA): TGTGCCAGCAGTTTAGGAGGGACAGTGAACACTGAAGCTTTCTTT. Protein product: CASSLGGTVNTEAFF.

This clone was seen a handful of times. V usage is TRBV2 and J usage is TRBJ1-2, with D perhaps TRBD1 (5 bases). Trimming took 6 bases from V and 7 from J, leaving 15 bases between them. Germline V gene lookup returns CDR1 SNHLY and CDR2 FYNNEI. The CDR3 has 13 residues. CDR3 region: CASSHDSPSGYTF. The CDR3 nucleotides are TGTGCCAGCAGCCACGACAGTCCCAGTGGCTACACCTTC.

The chain has TRBV2 and TRBJ2-7; no clear D. Looked up from germline, CDR1 is SNHLY and CDR2 is FYNNEI. V lost 3 bases and J 7 bases, leaving 13 bases between the germline ends. CDR3 size: 13 residues. The CDR3 here is CASSDAGPREQYF. CDR3 in DNA: TGTGCCAGCAGTGACGCTGGGCCGCGGGAGCAGTACTTC.

This clone has more than one count but fewer than ten. Other DNA sequences in this specimen translate into the identical CDR3. The chain employs TRBV18 and TRBJ2-7, with D unclear. The germline V gene has CDR1 KGHSH and CDR2 LQKENI. Trimming took 3 bases from V and 0 from J, leaving 3 bases between them. The CDR3 length is 12 residues. The CDR3 coding sequence is TGTGCCAGCTCACCGAACTCCTACGAGCAGTACTTC. Protein sequence: CASSPNSYEQYF.

The chain is built from TRBV11-2 and TRBJ2-1, with D unclear. CDR3 length: 15 residues. Looked up from germline, CDR1 is SGHAT and CDR2 is FQNNGV. V was shortened by 0 bases and J by 7 bases, with 13 bases between the two germline ends. CDR3 bases: TGTGCCAGCAGCTTAGATCAATGGACCGAGAATGAGCAGTTCTTC. Amino acids: CASSLDQWTENEQFF.

This clone has only a few counts. The V call is TRBV7-9, the J call TRBJ2-5; D may be TRBD1 (6 bases). The CDR3 totals 14 residues. Germline lookup yields CDR1 SEHNR and CDR2 FQNEAQ (reference sequence). Trimming removed 3 bases at V and 1 base at J, with 9 bases between. The CDR3, as DNA: TGTGCCAGCAGCTTCGGACAGTCCCAAGAGACCCAGTACTTC. It translates to CASSFGQSQETQYF.

The chain joins TRBV28 to TRBJ1-2; D is possibly TRBD1 (5 bases). This CDR3 is built from 14 residues. V lost 1 base, J lost 3 bases, and 9 bases lay in between. Germline CDR1 reads MDHEN; CDR2 reads SYDVKM. In nucleotides, the CDR3 is TGTGCCAGCAGTTTATCCGGCAGGGACTATGGCTACACCTTC. Translation gives CASSLSGRDYGYTF.

The V and J genes are TRBV4-3 and TRBJ2-5; 7 nucleotides line up with TRBD2. There are 15 residues in the CDR3. V shed 4 bases and J 5 bases; nucleotides not matched to a gene: 10. Germline loops: CDR1 LGHNA, CDR2 YSLEER. For the CDR3, the DNA is TGCGCCAGCAGCCCGACAGACGGGAGGATGGAGACCCAGTACTTC. This gives the protein CASSPTDGRMETQYF.

The chain carries TRBV9 and TRBJ2-1; 11 nucleotides match TRBD2. The CDR3 length is 16 residues. With 2 bases clipped from V and 7 bases from J, the junction kept 8 bases outside the gene matches. Germline lookup yields CDR1 SGDLS and CDR2 YYNGEE. CDR3 bases: TGTGCCAGCAGCGTGTTACTAGCGGGAGTTAGAAATGAGCAGTTCTTC. Encoded protein: CASSVLLAGVRNEQFF. Using reference TRBV9 and TRBJ2-1 for the parts outside the CDR3, the full variable domain is DSGVTQTPKHLITATGQRVTLRCSPRSGDLSVYWYQQSLDQGLQFLIQYYNGEERAKGNILERFSAQQFPDLHSELNLSSLELGDSALYFCASSVLLAGVRNEQFFGPGTRLTVL.

This clone was recorded a few times. The chain couples TRBV5-1 to TRBJ1-2; D unclear. The CDR3 totals 16 residues. V was shortened by 0 bases and J by 4 bases, with 16 bases between the two germline ends. Germline V lookup: CDR1 SGHRS, CDR2 YFSETQ. Here the CDR3 DNA reads TGCGCCAGCAGCTTGGCCACACAACCGGCGGGCTATGGCTACACCTTC. It specifies CASSLATQPAGYGYTF.

This clone was seen more than once but under ten times. One end of the junction is discordant with germline, which a read error may explain. The V call is TRBV7-7, the J call TRBJ1-1; D possibly corresponds to TRBD1 (5 bases). Per germline, CDR1 SSHAT and CDR2 FNYEAQ (reference sequence). The CDR3 is 13 residues long. The CDR3 loop reads CASSLGVDTEAFF. Here the CDR3 DNA reads TGTGCTAGCAGCTTGGGGGTTGACACTGAAGCTTTCTTT. Combining the CDR3 with reference TRBV7-7 and TRBJ1-1 gives the whole variable domain GAGVSQSPRYKVTKRGQDVTLRCDPISSHATLYWYQQALGQGPEFLTYFNYEAQPDKSGLPSDRFSAERPEGSISTLTIQRTEQRDSAMYRCASSLGVDTEAFFGQGTRLTVV.

This clone was found a few times. The chain joins TRBV27 to TRBJ2-1; no definite D call. The CDR3 runs to 13 residues. The V end lost 2 bases, the J end lost 8 bases, and 10 bases lay between the germline ends. In germline, CDR1 is MNHEY, CDR2 SMNVEV (reference sequence). This chain's CDR3 is CASSLRLADEQFF. The DNA for the CDR3 is TGTGCCAGCAGTTTACGTCTGGCGGATGAGCAGTTCTTC.